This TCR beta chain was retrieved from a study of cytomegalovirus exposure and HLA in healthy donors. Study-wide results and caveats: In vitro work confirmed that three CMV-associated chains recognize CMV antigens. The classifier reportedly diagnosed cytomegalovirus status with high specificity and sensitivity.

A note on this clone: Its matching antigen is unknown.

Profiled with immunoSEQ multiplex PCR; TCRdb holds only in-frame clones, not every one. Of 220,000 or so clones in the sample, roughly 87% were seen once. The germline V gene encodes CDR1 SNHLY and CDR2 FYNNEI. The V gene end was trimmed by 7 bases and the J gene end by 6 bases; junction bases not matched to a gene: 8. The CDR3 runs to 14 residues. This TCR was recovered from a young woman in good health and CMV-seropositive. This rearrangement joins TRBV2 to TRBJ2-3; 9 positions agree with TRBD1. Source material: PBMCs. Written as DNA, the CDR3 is TGTGCCAGCACGCCCGGGACAGGGATCGATACGCAGTATTTT. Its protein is CASTPGTGIDTQYF. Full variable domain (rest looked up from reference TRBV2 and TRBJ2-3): EPEVTQTPSHQVTQMGQEVILRCVPISNHLYFYWYRQILGQKVEFLVSFYNNEISEKSEIFDDQFSVERPDGSNFTLKIRSTKLEDSAMYFCASTPGTGIDTQYFGPGTRLTVL.